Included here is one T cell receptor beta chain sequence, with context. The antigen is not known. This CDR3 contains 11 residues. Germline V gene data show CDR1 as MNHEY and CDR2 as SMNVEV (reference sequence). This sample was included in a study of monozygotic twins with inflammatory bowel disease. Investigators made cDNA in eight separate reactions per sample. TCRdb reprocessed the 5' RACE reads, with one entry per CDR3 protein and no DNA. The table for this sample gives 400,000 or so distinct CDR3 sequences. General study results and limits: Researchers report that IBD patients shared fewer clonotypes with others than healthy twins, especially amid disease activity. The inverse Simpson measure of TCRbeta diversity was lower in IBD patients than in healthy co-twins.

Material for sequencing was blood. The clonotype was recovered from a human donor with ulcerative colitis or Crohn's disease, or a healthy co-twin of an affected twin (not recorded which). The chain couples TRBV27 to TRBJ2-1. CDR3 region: CASSRRDEQFF.